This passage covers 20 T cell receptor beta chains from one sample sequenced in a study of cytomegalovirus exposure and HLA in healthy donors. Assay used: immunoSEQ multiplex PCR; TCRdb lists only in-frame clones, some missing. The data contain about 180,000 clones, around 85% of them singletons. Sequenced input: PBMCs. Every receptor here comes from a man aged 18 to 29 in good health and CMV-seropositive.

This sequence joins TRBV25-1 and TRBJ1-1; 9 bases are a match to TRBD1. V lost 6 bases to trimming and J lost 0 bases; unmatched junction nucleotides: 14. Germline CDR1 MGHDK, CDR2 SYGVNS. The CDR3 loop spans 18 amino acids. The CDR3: CASRWTGEGVIMNTEAFF. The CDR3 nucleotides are TGTGCCAGCAGGTGGACAGGGGAAGGCGTAATCATGAACACTGAAGCTTTCTTT.

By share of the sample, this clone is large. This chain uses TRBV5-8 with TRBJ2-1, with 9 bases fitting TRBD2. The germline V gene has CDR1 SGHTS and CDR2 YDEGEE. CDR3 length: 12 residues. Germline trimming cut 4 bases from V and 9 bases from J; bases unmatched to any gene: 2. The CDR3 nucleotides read TGTGCCAGCAGCCCGGGACTAGCTGAGCAGTTCTTC. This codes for CASSPGLAEQFF.

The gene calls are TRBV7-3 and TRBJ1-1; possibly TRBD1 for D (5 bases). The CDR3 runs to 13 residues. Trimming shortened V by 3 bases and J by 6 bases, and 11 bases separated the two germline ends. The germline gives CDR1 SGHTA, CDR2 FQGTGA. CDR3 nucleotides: TGTGCCAGCAGCTTCGGGGGGGTGTCTGAAGCTTTCTTT. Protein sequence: CASSFGGVSEAFF.

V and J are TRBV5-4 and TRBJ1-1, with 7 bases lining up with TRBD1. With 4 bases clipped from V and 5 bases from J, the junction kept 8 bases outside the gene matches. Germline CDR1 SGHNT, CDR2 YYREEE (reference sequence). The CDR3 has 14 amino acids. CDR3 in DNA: TGTGCCAGCAGCAGACAGGGAGGTAGTACTGAAGCTTTCTTT. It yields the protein CASSRQGGSTEAFF.

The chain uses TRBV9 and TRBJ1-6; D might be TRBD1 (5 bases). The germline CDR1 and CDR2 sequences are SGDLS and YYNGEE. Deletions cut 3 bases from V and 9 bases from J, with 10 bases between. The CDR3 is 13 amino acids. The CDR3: CASSGRGSSPLHF. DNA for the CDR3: TGTGCCAGCAGCGGGCGGGGGAGTTCACCCCTCCACTTT.

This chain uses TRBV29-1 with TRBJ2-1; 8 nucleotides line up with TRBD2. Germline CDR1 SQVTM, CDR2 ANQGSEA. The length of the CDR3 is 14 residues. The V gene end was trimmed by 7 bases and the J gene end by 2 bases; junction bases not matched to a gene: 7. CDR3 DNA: TGCAGCGCCTTTACTAGCGGAGCCTACAATGAGCAGTTCTTC. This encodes CSAFTSGAYNEQFF.

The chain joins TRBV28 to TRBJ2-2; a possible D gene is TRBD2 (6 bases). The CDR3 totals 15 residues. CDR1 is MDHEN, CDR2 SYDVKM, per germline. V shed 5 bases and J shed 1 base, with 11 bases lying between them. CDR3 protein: CASSRLGRNTGELFF. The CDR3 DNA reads TGTGCCAGCAGTCGACTAGGCAGGAACACCGGGGAGCTGTTTTTT.

The CDR3 coding sequence is TGTGCCAGCAGTCCCGGTGGGGCGTATGGCTACACCTTC. Its protein is CASSPGGAYGYTF. This sequence joins TRBV28 and TRBJ1-2; maybe TRBD1 (5 bases). The ends were cut back, 5 bases at V and 5 bases at J, with 12 bases in the middle. The CDR3 has 13 residues. Germline CDR1 reads MDHEN; CDR2 reads SYDVKM.

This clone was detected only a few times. CDR3 coding DNA: TGTGCCAGCAGCTTAAGACTAGTTGGTTACGAGCAGTACTTC. Its translation: CASSLRLVGYEQYF. The chain has TRBV5-5 and TRBJ2-7; D is possibly TRBD2 (6 bases). The CDR3 is 14 amino acids. V gave up 2 bases and J gave up 4 bases, with 13 bases separating them. Germline assignment: CDR1 SGHKS and CDR2 YYEKEE (reference sequence).

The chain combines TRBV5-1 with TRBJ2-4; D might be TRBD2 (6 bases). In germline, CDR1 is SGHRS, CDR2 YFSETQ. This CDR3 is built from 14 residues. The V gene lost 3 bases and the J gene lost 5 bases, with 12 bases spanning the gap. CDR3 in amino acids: CASSSNTGENIQYF. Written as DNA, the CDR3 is TGCGCCAGCAGCTCCAATACGGGGGAAAACATTCAGTACTTC.

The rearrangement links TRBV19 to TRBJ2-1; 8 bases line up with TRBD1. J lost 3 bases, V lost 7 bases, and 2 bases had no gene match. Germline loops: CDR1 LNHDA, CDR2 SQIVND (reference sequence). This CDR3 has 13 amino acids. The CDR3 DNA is TGTGCCAGTACGGGACAGGTCTACAATGAGCAGTTCTTC. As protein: CASTGQVYNEQFF.

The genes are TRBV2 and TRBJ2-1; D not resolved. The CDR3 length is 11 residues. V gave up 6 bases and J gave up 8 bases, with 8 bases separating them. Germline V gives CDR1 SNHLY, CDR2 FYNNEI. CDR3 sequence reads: CASSPSDEQFF. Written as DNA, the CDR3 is TGTGCCAGCAGCCCCTCGGATGAGCAGTTCTTC.

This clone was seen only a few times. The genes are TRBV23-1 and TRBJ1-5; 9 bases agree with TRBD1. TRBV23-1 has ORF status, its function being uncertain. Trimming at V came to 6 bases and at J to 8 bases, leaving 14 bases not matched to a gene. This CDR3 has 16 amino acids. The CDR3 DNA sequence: TGCGCCAGCAGCCACACCCCGGGACAGGGCGAAAAGCCCCAGCATTTT. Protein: CASSHTPGQGEKPQHF.

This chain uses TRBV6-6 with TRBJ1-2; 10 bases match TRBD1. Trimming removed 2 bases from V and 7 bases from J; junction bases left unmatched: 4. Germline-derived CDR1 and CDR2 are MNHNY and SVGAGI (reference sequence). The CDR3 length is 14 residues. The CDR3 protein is CASSYRQGASGYTF. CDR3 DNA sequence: TGTGCCAGCAGTTACCGACAGGGGGCATCTGGCTACACCTTC.

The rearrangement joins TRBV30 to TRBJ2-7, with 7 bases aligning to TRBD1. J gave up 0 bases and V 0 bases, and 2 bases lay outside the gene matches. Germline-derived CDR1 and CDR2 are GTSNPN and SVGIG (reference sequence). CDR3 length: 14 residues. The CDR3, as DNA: TGTGCCTGGAGTGTAGGGACAGCCTCCTACGAGCAGTACTTC. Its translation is CAWSVGTASYEQYF.

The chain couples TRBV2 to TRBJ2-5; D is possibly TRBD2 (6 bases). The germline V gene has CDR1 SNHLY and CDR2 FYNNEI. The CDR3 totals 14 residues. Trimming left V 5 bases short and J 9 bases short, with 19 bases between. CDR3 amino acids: CASSKEGVYGSQYF. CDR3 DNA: TGTGCCAGCAGTAAGGAGGGAGTCTACGGGTCCCAGTACTTC.

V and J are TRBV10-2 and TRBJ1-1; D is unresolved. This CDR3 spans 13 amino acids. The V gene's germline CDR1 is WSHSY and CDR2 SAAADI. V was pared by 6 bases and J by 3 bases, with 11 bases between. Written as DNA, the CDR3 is TGCGCCAGCAGGGCCGGGTGGGACACTGAAGCTTTCTTT. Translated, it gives CASRAGWDTEAFF.

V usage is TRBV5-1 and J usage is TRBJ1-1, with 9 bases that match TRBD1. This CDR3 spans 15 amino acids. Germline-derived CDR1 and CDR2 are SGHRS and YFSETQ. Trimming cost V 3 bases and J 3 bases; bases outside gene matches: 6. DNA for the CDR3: TGCGCCAGCAGCTCTATGACAGGGGGGGACACTGAAGCTTTCTTT. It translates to CASSSMTGGDTEAFF. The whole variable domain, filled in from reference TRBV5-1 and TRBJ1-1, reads KAGVTQTPRYLIKTRGQQVTLSCSPISGHRSVSWYQQTPGQGLQFLFEYFSETQRNKGNFPGRFSGRQFSNSRSEMNVSTLELGDSALYLCASSSMTGGDTEAFFGQGTRLTVV.

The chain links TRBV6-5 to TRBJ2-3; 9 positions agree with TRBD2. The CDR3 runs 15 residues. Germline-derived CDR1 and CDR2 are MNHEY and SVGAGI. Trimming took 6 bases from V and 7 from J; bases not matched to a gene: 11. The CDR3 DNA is TGTGCCAGCAGGGATAGCGGGGGCCCCGGGAATACGCAGTATTTT. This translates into CASRDSGGPGNTQYF.

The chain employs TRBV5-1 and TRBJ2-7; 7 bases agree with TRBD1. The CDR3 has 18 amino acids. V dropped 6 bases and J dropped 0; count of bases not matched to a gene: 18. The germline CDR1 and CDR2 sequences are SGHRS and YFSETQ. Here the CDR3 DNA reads TGCGCCAGCAACCTGACGCAGGGGGATCACAGGAGCTCCTACGAGCAGTACTTC. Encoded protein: CASNLTQGDHRSSYEQYF.